The entry that follows covers one TCR beta chain sequence. Its antigen is unidentified. The PCR had 60 Vbeta and 13 Jbeta primers. The assay was immunoSEQ multiplex PCR, and TCRdb's table has in-frame clones only and misses some. The sample includes approximately 170,000 clones, about 85% of them seen just once. With 0 bases clipped from V and 3 bases from J, the junction kept 7 bases outside the gene matches. Germline CDR1 LGHNA, CDR2 YNFKEQ. This CDR3 is built from 16 residues. The sample belongs to a study of cytomegalovirus exposure and HLA in healthy donors. Study-level information: Unique TCRs from HLA-typed donors, some 85 million of them, were held in an early data release. Study-wide findings and caveats: Further analysis, carried out later, found HLA-associated TCR beta chains more clonally expanded than equally common other chains. It was reported that TCR beta sequences correctly inferred the HLA-A and HLA-B alleles for most subjects.

The J gene is TRBJ1-1, the V gene TRBV4-2; 7 bases map to TRBD1. The specimen was PBMCs. This TCR came from a boy between 2 and 10 years old in good health and CMV-seronegative. CDR3 amino acids: CASSQDQDRLDTEAFF. The CDR3 DNA reads as TGTGCCAGCAGCCAAGACCAGGACAGGTTAGACACTGAAGCTTTCTTT.